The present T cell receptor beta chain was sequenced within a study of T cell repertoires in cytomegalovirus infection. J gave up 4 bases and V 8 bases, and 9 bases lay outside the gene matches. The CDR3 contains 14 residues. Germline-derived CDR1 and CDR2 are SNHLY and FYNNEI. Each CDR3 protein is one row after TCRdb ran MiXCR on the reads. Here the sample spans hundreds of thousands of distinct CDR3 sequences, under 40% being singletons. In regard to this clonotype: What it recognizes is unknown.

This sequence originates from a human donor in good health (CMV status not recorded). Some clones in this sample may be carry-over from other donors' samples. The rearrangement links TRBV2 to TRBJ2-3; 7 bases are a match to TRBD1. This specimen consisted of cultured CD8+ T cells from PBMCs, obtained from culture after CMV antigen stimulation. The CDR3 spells CASEGTVAADTQYF. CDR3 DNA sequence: TGTGCCAGCGAAGGGACAGTGGCGGCAGATACGCAGTATTTT. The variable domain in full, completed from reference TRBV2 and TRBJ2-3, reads EPEVTQTPSHQVTQMGQEVILRCVPISNHLYFYWYRQILGQKVEFLVSFYNNEISEKSEIFDDQFSVERPDGSNFTLKIRSTKLEDSAMYFCASEGTVAADTQYFGPGTRLTVL.